This T cell receptor beta chain came from a study of T cell repertoires in cytomegalovirus infection. V lost 4 bases, J lost 3 bases, and 1 base stayed unmatched. CDR3 size: 14 residues. The germline CDR1 and CDR2 sequences are MNHEY and SVGAGI. Each CDR3 protein is one row after TCRdb ran MiXCR on the reads. Of 250,000 or so distinct CDR3 sequences listed, over 9% are singletons. This clonotype has only a few counts. The chain employs TRBV6-5 and TRBJ2-5, with 11 bases aligning to TRBD2. Sequenced sample: PBMCs. This TCR came from a human donor in good health (CMV status not recorded). Some clones in this sample may be carry-over from other donors' samples. The CDR3 loop is CASSLTSGKETQYF. CDR3 nucleotides: TGTGCCAGCAGTTTGACTAGCGGGAAAGAGACCCAGTACTTC.